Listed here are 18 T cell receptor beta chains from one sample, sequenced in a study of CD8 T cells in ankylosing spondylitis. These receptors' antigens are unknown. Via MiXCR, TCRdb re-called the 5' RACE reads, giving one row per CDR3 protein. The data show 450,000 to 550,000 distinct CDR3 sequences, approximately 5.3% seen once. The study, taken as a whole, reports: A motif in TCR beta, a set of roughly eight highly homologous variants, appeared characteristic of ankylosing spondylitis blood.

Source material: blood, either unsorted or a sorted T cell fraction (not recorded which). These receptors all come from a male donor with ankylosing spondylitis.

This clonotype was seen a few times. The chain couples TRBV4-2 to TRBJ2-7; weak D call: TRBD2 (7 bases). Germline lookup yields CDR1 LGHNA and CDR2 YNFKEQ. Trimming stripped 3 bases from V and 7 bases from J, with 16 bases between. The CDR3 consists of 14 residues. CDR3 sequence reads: CASSQGGGGDEQYF. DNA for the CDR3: TGTGCCAGCAGCCAGGGGGGAGGGGGTGATGAGCAGTACTTC.

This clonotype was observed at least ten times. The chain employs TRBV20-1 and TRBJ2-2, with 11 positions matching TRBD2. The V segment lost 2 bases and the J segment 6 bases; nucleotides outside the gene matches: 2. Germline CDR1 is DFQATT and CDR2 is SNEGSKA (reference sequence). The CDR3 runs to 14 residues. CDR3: CSARPSGRPGELFF. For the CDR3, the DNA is TGCAGTGCTAGACCTAGCGGGAGGCCCGGGGAGCTGTTTTTT.

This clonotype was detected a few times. CDR3 sequence: CASSEAGKRVGNTIYF. The DNA of the CDR3 is TGTGCCAGCAGTGAAGCCGGGAAGCGGGTTGGAAACACCATATATTTT. The chain uses TRBV6-1 and TRBJ1-3; D unclear. The germline CDR1 and CDR2 sequences are MNHNS and SASEGT. The CDR3 runs to 16 residues. V gave up 0 bases and J gave up 3 bases, with 12 bases separating them.

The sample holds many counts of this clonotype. For the CDR3, the DNA is TGCGCCAGCAGCGGAACACAGGGGGCACATGAAAAACTGTTTTTT. Its translation: CASSGTQGAHEKLFF. The chain recombines TRBV5-1 with TRBJ1-4; 9 bases line up with TRBD1. Trimming at V came to 4 bases and at J to 6 bases, leaving 7 bases not matched to a gene. Germline CDR1 and CDR2: SGHRS and YFSETQ. The CDR3 totals 15 residues.

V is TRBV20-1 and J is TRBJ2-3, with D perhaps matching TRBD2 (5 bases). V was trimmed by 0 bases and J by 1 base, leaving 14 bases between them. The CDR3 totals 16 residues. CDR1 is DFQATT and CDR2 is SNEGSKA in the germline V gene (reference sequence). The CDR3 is CSARDGWRSGTDTQYF. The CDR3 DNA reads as TGCAGTGCTAGAGATGGGTGGAGGAGCGGCACAGATACGCAGTATTTT.

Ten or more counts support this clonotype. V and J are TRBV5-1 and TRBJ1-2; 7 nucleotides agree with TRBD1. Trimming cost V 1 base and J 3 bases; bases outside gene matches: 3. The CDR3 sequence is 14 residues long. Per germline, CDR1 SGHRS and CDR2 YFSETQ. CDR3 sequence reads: CASSLMQGDYGYTF. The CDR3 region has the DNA TGCGCCAGCAGCTTGATGCAGGGGGACTATGGCTACACCTTC.

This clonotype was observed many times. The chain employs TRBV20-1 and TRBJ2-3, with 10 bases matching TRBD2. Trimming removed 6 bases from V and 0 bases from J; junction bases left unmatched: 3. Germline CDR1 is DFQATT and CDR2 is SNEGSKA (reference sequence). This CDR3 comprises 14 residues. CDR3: CSASLAGSTDTQYF. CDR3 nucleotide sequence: TGCAGTGCCTCACTAGCGGGGAGCACAGATACGCAGTATTTT.

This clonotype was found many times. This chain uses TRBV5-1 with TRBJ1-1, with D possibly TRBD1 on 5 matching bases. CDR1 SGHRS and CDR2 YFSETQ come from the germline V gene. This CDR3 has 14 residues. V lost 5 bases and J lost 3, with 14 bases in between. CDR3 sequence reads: CASRAGIGDTEAFF. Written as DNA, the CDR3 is TGCGCCAGCAGGGCGGGGATAGGGGACACTGAAGCTTTCTTT.

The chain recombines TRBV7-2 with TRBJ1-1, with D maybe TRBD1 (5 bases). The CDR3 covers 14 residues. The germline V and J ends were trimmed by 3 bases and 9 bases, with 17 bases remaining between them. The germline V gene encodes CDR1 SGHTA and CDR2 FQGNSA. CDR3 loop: CASSFQGDLPQAFF. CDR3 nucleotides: TGTGCCAGCAGCTTTCAGGGAGACCTCCCCCAAGCTTTCTTT.

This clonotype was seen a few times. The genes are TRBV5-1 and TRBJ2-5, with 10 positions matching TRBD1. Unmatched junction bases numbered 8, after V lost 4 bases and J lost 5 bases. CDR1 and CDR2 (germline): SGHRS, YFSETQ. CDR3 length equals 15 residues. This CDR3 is CASSIMTGGAETQYF. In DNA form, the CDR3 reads TGCGCCAGCAGCATAATGACAGGGGGCGCTGAGACCCAGTACTTC.

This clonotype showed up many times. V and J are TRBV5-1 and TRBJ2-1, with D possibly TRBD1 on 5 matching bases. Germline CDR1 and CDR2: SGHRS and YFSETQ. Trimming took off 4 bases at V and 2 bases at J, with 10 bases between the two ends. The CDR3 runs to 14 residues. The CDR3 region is CASSTPGTYNEQFF. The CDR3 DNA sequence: TGCGCCAGCAGCACGCCAGGGACCTACAATGAGCAGTTCTTC.

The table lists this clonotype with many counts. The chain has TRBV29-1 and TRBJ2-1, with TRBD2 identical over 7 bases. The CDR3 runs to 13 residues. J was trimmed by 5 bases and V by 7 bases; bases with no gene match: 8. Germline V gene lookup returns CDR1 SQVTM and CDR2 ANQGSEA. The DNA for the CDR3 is TGCAGCGCCGGGGGGTGGGGAAACAATGAGCAGTTCTTC. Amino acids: CSAGGWGNNEQFF.

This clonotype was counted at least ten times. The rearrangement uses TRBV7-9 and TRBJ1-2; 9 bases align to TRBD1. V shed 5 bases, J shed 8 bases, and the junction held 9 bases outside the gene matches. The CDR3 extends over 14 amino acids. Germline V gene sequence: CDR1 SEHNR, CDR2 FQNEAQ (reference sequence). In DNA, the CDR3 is TGTGCCAGCAGCCCCTGGGACAGGGCACAGGGCTACACCTTC. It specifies CASSPWDRAQGYTF.

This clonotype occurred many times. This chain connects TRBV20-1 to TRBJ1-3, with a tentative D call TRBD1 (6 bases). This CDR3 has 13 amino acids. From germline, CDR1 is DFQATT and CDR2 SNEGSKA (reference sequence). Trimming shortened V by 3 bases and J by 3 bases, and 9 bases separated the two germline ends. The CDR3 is CSARTGLGNTIYF. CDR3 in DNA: TGCAGTGCTAGGACAGGCCTTGGAAACACCATATATTTT.

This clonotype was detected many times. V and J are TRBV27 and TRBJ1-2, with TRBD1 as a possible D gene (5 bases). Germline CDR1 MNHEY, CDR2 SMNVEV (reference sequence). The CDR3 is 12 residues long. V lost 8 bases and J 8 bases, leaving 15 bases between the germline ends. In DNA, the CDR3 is TGTGCCAGCCAGGGCCCCGGTGGGGGCTACACCTTC. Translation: CASQGPGGGYTF.

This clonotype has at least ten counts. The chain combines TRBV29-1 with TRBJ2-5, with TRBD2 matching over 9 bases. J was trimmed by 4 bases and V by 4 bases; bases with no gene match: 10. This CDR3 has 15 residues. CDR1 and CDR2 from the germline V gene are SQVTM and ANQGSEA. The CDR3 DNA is TGCAGCGTTGGGCGGGGGGGGGTCCGTGGAGAGACCCAGTACTTC. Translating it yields CSVGRGGVRGETQYF.

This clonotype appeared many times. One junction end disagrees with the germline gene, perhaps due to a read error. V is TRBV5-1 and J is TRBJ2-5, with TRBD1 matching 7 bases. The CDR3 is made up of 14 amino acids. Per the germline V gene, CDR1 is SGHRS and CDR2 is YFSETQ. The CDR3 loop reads CASSLGGDQETQYF. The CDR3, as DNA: TGTGCCAGCAGCTTAGGGGGCGACCAAGAGACCCAGTACTTC.

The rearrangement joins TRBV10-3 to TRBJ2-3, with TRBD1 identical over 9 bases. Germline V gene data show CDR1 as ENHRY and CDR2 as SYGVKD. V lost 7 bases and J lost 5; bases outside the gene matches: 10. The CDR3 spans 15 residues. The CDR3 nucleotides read TGTGCCATCACCGAATACAGGGGGCGAAGAGATACGCAGTATTTT. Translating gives CAITEYRGRRDTQYF.